This T cell receptor (beta chain) stems from a study of T cell changes during pregnancy in multiple sclerosis. Clones were read by immunoSEQ multiplex PCR, and TCRdb kept only the in-frame ones, dropping some. In the table there are roughly 30,000 clones, 89% of which are singletons. V shed 3 bases and J 4 bases; nucleotides not matched to a gene: 5. The CDR3 consists of 15 residues. Germline V CDR1 and CDR2: ENHRY, SYGVKD. This clonotype was obtained from a female donor with multiple sclerosis, enrolled in a pregnancy study. The material sequenced was CD8+ T cells from peripheral blood mononuclear cells, taken in the second trimester of pregnancy. The V gene is TRBV10-3, the J gene TRBJ2-5; 10 bases are a match to TRBD1. The CDR3 sequence: CAISDPRDRGETQYF. DNA for the CDR3: TGTGCCATCAGTGACCCTCGGGACAGGGGAGAGACCCAGTACTTC.